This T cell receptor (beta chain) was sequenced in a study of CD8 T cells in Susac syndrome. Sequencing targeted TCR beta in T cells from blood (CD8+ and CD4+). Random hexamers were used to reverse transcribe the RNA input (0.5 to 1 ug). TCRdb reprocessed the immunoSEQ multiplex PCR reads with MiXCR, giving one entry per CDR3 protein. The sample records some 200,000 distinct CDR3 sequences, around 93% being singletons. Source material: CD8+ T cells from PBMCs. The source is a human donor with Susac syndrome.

CDR3 DNA: TGTGCCAGCAGTGAACCTGGACAGACCCAAGAGACCCAGTACTTC. This gives the protein CASSEPGQTQETQYF. The chain is built from TRBV2 and TRBJ2-5, with a possible D match to TRBD1 (6 bases). The V end lost 2 bases, the J end lost 1 base, and 11 bases lay between the germline ends. Per the germline V gene, CDR1 is SNHLY and CDR2 is FYNNEI. This CDR3 is built from 15 residues.